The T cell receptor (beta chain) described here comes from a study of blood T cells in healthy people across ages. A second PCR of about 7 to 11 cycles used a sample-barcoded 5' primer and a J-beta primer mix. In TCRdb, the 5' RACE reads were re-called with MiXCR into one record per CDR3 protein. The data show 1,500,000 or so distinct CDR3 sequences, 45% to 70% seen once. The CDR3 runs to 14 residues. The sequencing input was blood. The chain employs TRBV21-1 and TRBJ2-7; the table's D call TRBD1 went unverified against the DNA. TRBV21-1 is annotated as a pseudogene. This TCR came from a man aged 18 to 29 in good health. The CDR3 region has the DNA TGTGCCAGCACCACCCCCGTTTCTATTCACGAGCAGTACTTC. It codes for CASTTPVSIHEQYF.